This paragraph covers one TCR beta chain sequence. Clones were read by immunoSEQ multiplex PCR, and TCRdb kept only the in-frame ones, dropping some. The repertoire holds approximately 130,000 clones, with approximately 80% as singletons. The data were obtained in a study of T cell responses to AZD1222 COVID-19 vaccine. The trim removed 7 bases at V and 3 bases at J, leaving 11 bases unmatched. From germline, CDR1 is MRHNA and CDR2 SNTAGT. This CDR3 spans 16 amino acids. Pooled together were second doses at about 4 or about 12 weeks. The sample was peripheral blood, taken 28 days after the second AZD1222 dose. The TCR originated in an adult who received the AZD1222 COVID-19 vaccine. The rearrangement links TRBV6-4 to TRBJ1-5; 8 bases fit TRBD1. CDR3 protein: CASTHLGQGPNQPQHF. CDR3 nucleotide sequence: TGTGCCAGCACCCACCTAGGACAGGGCCCCAATCAGCCCCAGCATTTT.